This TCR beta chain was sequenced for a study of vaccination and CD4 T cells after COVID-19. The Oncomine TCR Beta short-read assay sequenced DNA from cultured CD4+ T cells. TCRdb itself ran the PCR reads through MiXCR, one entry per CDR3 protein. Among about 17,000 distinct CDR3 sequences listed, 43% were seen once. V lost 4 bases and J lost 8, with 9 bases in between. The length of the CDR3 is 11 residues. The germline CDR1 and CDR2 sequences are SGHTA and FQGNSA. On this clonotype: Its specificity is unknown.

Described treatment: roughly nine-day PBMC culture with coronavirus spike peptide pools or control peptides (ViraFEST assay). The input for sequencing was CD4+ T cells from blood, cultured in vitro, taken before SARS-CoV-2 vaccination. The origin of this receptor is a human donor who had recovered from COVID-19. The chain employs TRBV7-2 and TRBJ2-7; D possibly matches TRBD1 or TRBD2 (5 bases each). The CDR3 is CASSSGPKQYF. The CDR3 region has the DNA TGTGCCAGCAGCTCGGGACCAAAGCAGTACTTC.